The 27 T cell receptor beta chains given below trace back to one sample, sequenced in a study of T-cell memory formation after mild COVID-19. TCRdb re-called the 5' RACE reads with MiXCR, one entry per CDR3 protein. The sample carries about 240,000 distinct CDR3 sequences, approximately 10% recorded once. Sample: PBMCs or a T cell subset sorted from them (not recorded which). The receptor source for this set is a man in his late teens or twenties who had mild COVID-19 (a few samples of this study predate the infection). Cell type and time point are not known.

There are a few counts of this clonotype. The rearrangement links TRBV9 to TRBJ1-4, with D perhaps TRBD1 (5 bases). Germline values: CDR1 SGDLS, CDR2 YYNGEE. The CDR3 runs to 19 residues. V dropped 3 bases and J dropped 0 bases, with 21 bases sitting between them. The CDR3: CASSASAGGLRSTNEKLFF. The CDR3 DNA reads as TGTGCCAGCAGCGCGAGTGCGGGGGGGTTACGATCAACTAATGAAAAACTGTTTTTT.

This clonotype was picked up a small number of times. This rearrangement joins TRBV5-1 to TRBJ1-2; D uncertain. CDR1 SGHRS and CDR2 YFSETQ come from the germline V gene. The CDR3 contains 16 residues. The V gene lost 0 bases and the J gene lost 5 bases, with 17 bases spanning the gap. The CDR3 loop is CASSLDLTNIRYGYTF. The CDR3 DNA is TGCGCCAGCAGCTTGGACCTGACTAACATTCGGTATGGCTACACCTTC.

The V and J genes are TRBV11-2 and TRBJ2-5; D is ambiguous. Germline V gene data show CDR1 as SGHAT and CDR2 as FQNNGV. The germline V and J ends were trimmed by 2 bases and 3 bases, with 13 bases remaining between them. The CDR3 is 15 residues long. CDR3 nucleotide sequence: TGTGCCAGCAGCTTAAGTACATCAAGGGAAGAGACCCAGTACTTC. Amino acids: CASSLSTSREETQYF.

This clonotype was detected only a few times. CDR3 DNA sequence: TGTGCCAGTAGTGCCAATTACCGGGACAGGAACACTGAAGCTTTCTTT. It specifies CASSANYRDRNTEAFF. V and J are TRBV19 and TRBJ1-1; TRBD1 agrees at 7 bases. Per the germline V gene, CDR1 is LNHDA and CDR2 is SQIVND (reference sequence). V lost 5 bases to trimming and J lost 1 base; unmatched junction nucleotides: 10. This CDR3 spans 16 amino acids.

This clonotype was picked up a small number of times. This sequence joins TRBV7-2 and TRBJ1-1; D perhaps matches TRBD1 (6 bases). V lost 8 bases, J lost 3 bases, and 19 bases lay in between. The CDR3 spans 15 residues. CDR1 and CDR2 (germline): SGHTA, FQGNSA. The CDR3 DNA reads TGTGCCAGCTCCGAGTGGGGGGGCTTTGACACTGAAGCTTTCTTT. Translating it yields CASSEWGGFDTEAFF.

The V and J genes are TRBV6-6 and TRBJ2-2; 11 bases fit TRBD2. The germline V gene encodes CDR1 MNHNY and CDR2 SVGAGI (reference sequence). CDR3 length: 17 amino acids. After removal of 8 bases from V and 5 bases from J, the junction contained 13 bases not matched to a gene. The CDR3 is CASSRALAGGSTGELFF. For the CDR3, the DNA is TGTGCCAGCTCCAGAGCCCTAGCGGGGGGATCGACCGGGGAGCTGTTTTTT.

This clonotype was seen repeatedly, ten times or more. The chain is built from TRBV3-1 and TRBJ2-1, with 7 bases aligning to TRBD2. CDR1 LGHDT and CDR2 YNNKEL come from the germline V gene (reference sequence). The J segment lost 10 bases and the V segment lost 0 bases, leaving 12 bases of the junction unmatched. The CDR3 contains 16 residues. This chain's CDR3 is CASSQDGLAVQWEQFF. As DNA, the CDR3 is TGTGCCAGCAGCCAAGATGGGCTAGCGGTACAATGGGAGCAGTTCTTC.

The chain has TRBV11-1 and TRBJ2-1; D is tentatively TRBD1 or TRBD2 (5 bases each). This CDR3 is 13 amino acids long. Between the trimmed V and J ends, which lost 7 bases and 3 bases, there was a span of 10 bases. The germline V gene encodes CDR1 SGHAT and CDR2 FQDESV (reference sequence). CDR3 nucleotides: TGTGCCAGCATCGGGGCTGTCTACAATGAGCAGTTCTTC. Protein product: CASIGAVYNEQFF.

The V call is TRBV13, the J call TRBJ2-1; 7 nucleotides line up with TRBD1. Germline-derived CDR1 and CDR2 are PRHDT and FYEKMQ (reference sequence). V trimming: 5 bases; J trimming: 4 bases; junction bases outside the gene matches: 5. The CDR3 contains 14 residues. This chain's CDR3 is CASSTRDRYNEQFF. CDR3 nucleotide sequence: TGTGCCAGCAGCACCCGGGACAGATACAATGAGCAGTTCTTC.

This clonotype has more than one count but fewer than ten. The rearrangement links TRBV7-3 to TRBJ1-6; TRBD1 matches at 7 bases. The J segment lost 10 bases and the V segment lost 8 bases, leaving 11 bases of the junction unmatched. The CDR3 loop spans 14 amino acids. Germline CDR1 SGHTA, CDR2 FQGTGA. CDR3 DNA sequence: TGTGCCAGCGGTTTAGGGGGCGCAGGGTCACCCCTCCACTTT. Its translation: CASGLGGAGSPLHF.

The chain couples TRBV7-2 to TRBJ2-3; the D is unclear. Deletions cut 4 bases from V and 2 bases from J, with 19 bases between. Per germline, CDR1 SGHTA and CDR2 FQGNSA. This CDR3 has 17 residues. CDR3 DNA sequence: TGTGCCAGCAGCTCCCACCTCCCGGACGGAGCCACAGATACGCAGTATTTT. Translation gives CASSSHLPDGATDTQYF.

CDR3 bases: TGTGCCAGCAGCAAAAGGACTTTCCAAGAGACCCAGTACTTC. Translating gives CASSKRTFQETQYF. The chain uses TRBV7-2 and TRBJ2-5; a weak D match, TRBD2 (5 bases). V was shortened by 5 bases and J by 1 base, with 11 bases between the two germline ends. This CDR3 has 14 residues. CDR1 and CDR2 from the germline V gene are SGHTA and FQGNSA.

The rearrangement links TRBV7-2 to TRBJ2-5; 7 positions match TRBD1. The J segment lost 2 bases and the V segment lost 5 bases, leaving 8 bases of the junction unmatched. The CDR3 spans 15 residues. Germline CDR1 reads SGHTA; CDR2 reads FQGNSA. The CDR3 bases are TGTGCCAGCAGCCTGGGACAGACCTTTCAAGAGACCCAGTACTTC. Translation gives CASSLGQTFQETQYF.

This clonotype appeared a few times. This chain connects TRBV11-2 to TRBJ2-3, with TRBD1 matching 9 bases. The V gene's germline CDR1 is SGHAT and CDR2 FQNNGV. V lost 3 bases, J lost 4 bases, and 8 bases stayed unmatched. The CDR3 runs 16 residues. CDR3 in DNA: TGTGCCAGCAGCTTCCGGGACAGGGCTTTGGCAGATACGCAGTATTTT. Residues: CASSFRDRALADTQYF.

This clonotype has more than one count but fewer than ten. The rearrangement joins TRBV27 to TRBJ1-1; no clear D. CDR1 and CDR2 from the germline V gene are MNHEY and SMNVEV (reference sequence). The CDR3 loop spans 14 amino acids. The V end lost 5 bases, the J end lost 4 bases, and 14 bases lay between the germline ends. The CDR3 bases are TGTGCCAGCAGTCCCTTAGGGCCGGGCACTGAAGCTTTCTTT. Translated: CASSPLGPGTEAFF.

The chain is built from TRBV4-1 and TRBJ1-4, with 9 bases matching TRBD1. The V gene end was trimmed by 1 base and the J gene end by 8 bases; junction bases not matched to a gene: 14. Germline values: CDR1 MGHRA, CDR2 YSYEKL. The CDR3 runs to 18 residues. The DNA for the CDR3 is TGCGCCAGCAGCCAAGTCCCTTATAAACAGGGGGCAGGGGAAAAACTGTTTTTT. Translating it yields CASSQVPYKQGAGEKLFF.

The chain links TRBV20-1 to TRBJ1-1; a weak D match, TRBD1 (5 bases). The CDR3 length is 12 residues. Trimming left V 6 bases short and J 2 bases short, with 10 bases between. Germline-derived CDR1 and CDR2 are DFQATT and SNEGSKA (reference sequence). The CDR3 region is CSARDRNTEAFF. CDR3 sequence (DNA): TGCAGTGCCCGGGACCGAAACACTGAAGCTTTCTTT.

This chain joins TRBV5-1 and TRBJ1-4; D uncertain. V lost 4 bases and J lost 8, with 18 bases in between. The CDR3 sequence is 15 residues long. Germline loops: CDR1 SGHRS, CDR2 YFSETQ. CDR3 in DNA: TGCGCCAGCAGCGCCCATACAGAGATAGGAGAAAAACTGTTTTTT. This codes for CASSAHTEIGEKLFF.

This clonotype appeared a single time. Here the CDR3 DNA reads TGTGCCAGCAGTCCTTGGACCAACTATGGCTACACCTTC. Its translation is CASSPWTNYGYTF. The chain combines TRBV6-6 with TRBJ1-2; D gene ambiguous. This CDR3 has 13 residues. The germline V gene encodes CDR1 MNHNY and CDR2 SVGAGI (reference sequence). Trimming left V 5 bases short and J 2 bases short, with 9 bases between.

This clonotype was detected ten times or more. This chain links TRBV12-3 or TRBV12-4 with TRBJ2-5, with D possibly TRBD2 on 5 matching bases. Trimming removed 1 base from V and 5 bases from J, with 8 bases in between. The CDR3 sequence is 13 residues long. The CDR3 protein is CASSLGGPETQYF. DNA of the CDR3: TGTGCCAGCAGTTTAGGAGGGCCCGAGACCCAGTACTTC.

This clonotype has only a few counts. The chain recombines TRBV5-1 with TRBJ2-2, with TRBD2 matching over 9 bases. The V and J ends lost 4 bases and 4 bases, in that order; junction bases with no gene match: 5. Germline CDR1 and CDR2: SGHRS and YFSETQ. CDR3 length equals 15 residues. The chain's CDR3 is CASSRLAEPTGELFF. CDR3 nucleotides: TGCGCCAGCAGCCGACTAGCGGAGCCCACCGGGGAGCTGTTTTTT.

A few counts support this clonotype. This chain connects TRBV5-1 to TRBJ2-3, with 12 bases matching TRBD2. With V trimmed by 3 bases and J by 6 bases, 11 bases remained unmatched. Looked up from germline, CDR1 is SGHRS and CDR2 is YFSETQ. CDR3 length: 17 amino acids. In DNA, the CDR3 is TGCGCCAGCAGCTGGAGGACTAGCGGGACCCTGGAGGATACGCAGTATTTT. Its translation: CASSWRTSGTLEDTQYF.

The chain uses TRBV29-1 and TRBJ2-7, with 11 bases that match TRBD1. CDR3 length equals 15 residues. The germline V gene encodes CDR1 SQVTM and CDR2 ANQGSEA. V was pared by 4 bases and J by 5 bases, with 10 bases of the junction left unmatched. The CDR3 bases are TGCAGCGTTGGGGGTTGGACAGGGGGCAAACACGAGCAGTACTTC. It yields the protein CSVGGWTGGKHEQYF.

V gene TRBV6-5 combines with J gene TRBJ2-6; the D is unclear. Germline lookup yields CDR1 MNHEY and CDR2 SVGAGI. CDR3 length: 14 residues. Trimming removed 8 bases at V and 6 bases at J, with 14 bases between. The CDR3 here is CASGMGSAANVLTF. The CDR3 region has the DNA TGTGCCAGCGGGATGGGGTCAGCGGCCAACGTCCTGACTTTC.

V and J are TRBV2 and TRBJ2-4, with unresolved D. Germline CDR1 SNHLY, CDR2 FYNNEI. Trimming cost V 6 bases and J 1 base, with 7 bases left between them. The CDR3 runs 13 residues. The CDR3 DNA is TGTGCCAGCAGGCCCTGGGCCAAAAACATTCAGTACTTC. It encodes CASRPWAKNIQYF.

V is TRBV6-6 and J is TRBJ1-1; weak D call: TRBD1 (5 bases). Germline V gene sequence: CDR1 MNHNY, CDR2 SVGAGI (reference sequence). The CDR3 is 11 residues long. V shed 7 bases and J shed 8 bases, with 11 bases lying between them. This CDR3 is CASTEGLEAFF. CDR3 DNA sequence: TGTGCCAGCACGGAGGGGCTAGAAGCTTTCTTT.

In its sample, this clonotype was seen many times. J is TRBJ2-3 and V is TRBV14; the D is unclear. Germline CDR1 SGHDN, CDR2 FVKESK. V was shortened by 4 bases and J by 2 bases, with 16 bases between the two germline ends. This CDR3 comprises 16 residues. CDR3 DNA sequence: TGTGCCAGCAGCCCGACCTTAGCCAGCCCCACAGATACGCAGTATTTT. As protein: CASSPTLASPTDTQYF.